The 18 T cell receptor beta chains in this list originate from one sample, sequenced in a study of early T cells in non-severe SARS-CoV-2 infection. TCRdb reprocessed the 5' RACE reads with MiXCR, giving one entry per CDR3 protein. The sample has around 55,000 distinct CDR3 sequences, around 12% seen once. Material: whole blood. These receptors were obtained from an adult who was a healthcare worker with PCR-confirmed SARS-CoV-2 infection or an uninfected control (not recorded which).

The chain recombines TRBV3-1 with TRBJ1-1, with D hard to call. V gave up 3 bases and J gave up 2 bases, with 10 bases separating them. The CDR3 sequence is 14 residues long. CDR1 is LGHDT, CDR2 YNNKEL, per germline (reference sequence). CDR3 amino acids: CASSHYPSNTEAFF. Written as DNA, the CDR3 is TGTGCCAGCAGCCACTATCCCTCTAACACTGAAGCTTTCTTT.

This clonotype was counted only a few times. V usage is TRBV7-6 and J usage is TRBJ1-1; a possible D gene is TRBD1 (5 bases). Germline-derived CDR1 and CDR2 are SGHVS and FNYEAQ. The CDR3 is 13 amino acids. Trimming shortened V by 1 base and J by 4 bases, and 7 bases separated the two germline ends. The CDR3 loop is CASSLDGATEAFF. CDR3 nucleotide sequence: TGTGCCAGCAGCTTAGATGGGGCCACTGAAGCTTTCTTT.

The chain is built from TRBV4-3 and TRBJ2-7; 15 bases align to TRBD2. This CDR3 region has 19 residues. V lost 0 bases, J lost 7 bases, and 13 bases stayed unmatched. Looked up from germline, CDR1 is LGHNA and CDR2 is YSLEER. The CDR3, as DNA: TGCGCCAGCAGCCAAGACCACCCTGGACTAGCGGGGGGGCAGGCTGAGCAGTACTTC. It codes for CASSQDHPGLAGGQAEQYF.

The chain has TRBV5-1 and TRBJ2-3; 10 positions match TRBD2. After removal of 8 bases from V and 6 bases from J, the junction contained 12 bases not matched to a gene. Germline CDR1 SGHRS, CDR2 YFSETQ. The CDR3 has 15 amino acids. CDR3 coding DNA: TGCGCCAGTGGTCCCGGGGGGACTAGCGAGGATACGCAGTATTTT. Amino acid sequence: CASGPGGTSEDTQYF.

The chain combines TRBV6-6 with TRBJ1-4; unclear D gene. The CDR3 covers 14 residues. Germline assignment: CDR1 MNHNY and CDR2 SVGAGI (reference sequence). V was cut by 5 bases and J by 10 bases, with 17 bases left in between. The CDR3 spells CASSPRDPSAKLFF. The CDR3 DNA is TGTGCCAGCAGTCCGCGCGACCCCTCCGCAAAACTGTTTTTT.

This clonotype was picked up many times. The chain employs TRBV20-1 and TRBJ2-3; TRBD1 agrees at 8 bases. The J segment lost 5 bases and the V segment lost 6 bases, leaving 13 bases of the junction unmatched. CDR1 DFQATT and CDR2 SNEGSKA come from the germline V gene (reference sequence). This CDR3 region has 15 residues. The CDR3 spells CSAPNRGMSGDTQYF. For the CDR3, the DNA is TGCAGTGCACCGAACAGGGGGATGAGTGGAGATACGCAGTATTTT.

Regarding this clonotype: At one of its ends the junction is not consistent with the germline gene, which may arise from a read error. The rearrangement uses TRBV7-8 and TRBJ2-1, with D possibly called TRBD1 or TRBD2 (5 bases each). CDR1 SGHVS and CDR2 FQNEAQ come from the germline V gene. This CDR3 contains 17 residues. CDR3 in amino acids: CASGLAGAGSSYNEQFF. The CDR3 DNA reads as TGTGCCAGCGGCTTAGCTGGGGCAGGGAGCTCCTACAATGAGCAGTTCTTC.

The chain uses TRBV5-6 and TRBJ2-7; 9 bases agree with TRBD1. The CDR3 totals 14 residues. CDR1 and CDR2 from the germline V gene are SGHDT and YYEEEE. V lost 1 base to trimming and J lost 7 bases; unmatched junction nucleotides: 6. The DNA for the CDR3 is TGTGCCAGCAGCTTGACAGGGGGCCCACGGGAGCAGTACTTC. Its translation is CASSLTGGPREQYF.

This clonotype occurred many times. CDR3 sequence (DNA): TGTGCCAGCAGCGTAGTCGGAGCGAGTTACGAGCAGTACTTC. It specifies CASSVVGASYEQYF. The gene calls are TRBV9 and TRBJ2-7; D remains unclear. Germline V CDR1 and CDR2: SGDLS, YYNGEE. CDR3 size: 14 residues. V was cut by 0 bases and J by 4 bases, with 11 bases left in between. The entire variable domain, with the rest obtained from reference TRBV9 and TRBJ2-7, is as follows: DSGVTQTPKHLITATGQRVTLRCSPRSGDLSVYWYQQSLDQGLQFLIQYYNGEERAKGNILERFSAQQFPDLHSELNLSSLELGDSALYFCASSVVGASYEQYFGPGTRLTVT.

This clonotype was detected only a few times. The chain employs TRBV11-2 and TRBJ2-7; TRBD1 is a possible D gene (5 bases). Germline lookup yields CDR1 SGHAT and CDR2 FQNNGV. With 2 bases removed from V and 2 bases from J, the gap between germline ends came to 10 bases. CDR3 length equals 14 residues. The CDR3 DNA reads TGTGCCAGCAGCTTACGAGAAGGGGCCTACGAGCAGTACTTC. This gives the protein CASSLREGAYEQYF.

CDR3 coding DNA: TGTGCCATCAGTGGGGGGTCGGAGACCCAGTACTTC. This translates into CAISGGSETQYF. V and J are TRBV10-3 and TRBJ2-5; D could derive from TRBD1 or TRBD2 (5 bases each). In germline, CDR1 is ENHRY, CDR2 SYGVKD. The CDR3 extends over 12 amino acids. V was clipped by 4 bases and J by 5 bases, with 8 bases between them.

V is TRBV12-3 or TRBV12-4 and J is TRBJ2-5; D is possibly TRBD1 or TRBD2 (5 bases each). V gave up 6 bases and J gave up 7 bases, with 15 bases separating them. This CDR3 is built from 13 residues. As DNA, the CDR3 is TGTGCCAGCAGCGCTCTAGCCCAGGGGACCCAGTACTTC. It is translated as CASSALAQGTQYF.

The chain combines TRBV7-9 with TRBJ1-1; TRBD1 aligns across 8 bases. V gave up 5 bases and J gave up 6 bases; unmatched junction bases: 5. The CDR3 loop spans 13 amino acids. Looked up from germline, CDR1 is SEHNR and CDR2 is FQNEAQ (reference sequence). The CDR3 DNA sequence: TGTGCCAGCAGCCTACAGGGGGGCTCTGAAGCTTTCTTT. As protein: CASSLQGGSEAFF.

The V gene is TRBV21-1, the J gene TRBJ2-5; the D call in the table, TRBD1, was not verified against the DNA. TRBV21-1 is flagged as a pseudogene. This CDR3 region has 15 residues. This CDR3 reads CASSIPRQPQETQYF. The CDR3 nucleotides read TGTGCCAGCAGCATCCCTCGACAGCCTCAAGAGACCCAGTACTTC.

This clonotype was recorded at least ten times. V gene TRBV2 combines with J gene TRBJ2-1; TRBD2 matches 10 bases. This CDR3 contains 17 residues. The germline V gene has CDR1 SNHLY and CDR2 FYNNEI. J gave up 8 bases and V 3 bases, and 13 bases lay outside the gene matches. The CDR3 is CASSDSVLAGAGDEQFF. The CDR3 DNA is TGTGCCAGCAGTGACAGCGTTCTAGCGGGGGCGGGTGATGAGCAGTTCTTC.

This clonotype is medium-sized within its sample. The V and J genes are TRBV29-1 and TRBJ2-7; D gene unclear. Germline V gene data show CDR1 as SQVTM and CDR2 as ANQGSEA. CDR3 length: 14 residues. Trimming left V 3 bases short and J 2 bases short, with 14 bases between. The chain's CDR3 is CSVEVASPTYEQYF. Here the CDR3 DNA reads TGCAGCGTTGAGGTTGCCAGTCCTACCTACGAGCAGTACTTC.

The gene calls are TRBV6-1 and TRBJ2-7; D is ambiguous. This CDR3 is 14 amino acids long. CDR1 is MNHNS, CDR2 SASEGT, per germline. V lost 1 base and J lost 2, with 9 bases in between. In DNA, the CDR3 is TGTGCCAGCAGTGAAGGGGTGGGGACCTACGAGCAGTACTTC. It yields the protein CASSEGVGTYEQYF.

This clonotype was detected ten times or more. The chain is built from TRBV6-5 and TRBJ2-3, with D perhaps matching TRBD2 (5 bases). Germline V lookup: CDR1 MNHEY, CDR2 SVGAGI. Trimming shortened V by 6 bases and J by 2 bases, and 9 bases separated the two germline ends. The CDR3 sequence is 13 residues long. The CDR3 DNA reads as TGTGCCAGCAGCCCGACTATCACAGATACGCAGTATTTT. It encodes CASSPTITDTQYF.